This TCR beta chain derives from a study of blood T cell repertoires in COVID-19 (dated by TCRdb to between 2020 and 2021). In terms of the full investigation: Collaborator samples came from the United States, Italy and Spain and covered acute and convalescent phases of COVID-19. The prospective study material was composed of cDNA or gDNA derived from T cells, B-cell-depleted T cells, or PBMCs. The dataset comprised deeply sampled blood TCRbeta repertoires from subjects exposed to, actively infected with, or recovered from COVID-19. The repertoires were made available in a free public database intended to serve as a resource for research on the immune response to SARS-CoV-2. The samples were drawn from the first 160 participants of the ongoing ImmuneRACE study and from about 1,200 subjects provided by 6 global collaborators. The sample metadata nearly always contained a de-identified subject ID, COVID-19 status, age in years and sex. HLA class I and class II types, where available, came from metadata supplied by the sample provider rather than from assay-based typing.

As concerns this clone: Its antigen is not yet known. Nothing much larger sits one base from this clone, and base qualities are not available.

Each collaborating institution followed its own protocols to collect whole blood in K2EDTA tubes. Collaborator samples were shipped for TCRbeta analysis as frozen whole blood, isolated PBMCs, or DNA extracted from either sample type. TCRbeta CDR3 regions were amplified from genomic DNA by means of the immunoSEQ Assay, a bias-controlled multiplex PCR. As for how the authors treated the data: The number of nucleated cells in each sample was estimated by amplification of reference gene primers within the assay. Sequence reads were collapsed and filtered to measure the absolute abundance of every unique TCRbeta CDR3 rearrangement. Productive Simpson clonality was computed per sample as the square root of Simpson's diversity index over productive rearrangements. The clones in this table, taken by TCRdb from immuneACCESS, are in-frame only. Not every clone is retained; where verified, under half of the shortfall comes from an unresolved V gene, and the cause of the rest is unknown. That table is the source of V, J and clone size, and D and trimming were worked out from the DNA. The sample records approximately 300,000 clones, around 86% of which are singletons. About 1.7% of the sample is taken by the ten largest.

From the cysteine through the phenylalanine, the CDR3 covers 16 amino acids. The only DNA kept is the CDR3, 48 bases in frame from the first base. According to the germline V gene (reference sequence), CDR1 reads GTSNPN and CDR2 reads SVGIG. V is cut by 4 bases and J by 2 bases, and the space between the germline ends is 19 bases. Study-wide conclusions, independent of this receptor: The amount of clinical and demographic metadata varied by source and participant and was provided uncurated.

The rearranged chain carries TRBV30 and TRBJ2-3; TRBD2 is a possible D gene, resting on 5 matching bases. The clonotype was recovered from a woman between 45 and 65 years old with acute or convalescent COVID-19. Sample: peripheral blood. The CDR3 in this case is CAWNPLGAGYTDTQYF. The sequenced DNA is TGTGCCTGGAACCCTCTCGGTGCGGGCTACACAGATACGCAGTATTTT.